Each of the 22 T cell receptor beta chains below was sequenced from the same sample in a study of T cells in Graves' hyperthyroidism and ophthalmopathy. The CDR3 regions of TCR beta were amplified from RNA transcripts. The HTBI primer set was used in a first-round RT-PCR of the TCR CDR3. Each CDR3 protein gets one entry after TCRdb re-called the multiplex PCR reads with MiXCR. The sample consists of approximately 530,000 distinct CDR3 sequences, over 15% of them appearing once. Sequencing was performed on blood. The source of these receptors is a woman aged 18 to 35 with Graves' hyperthyroidism.

This clonotype was seen a few times. DNA of the CDR3: TGCGCCAGCAGCCAAGGGCACAGATACTATGGCTACACCTTC. Its protein is CASSQGHRYYGYTF. The chain combines TRBV4-3 with TRBJ1-2; D not resolved. V was shortened by 1 base and J by 3 bases, with 9 bases between the two germline ends. The CDR3 runs to 14 residues. The germline V gene encodes CDR1 LGHNA and CDR2 YSLEER.

This clonotype was detected a few times. This chain uses TRBV12-3 or TRBV12-4 with TRBJ2-2; 10 bases agree with TRBD1. Trimming removed 6 bases from V and 6 bases from J; junction bases left unmatched: 7. This CDR3 has 15 residues. CDR3 sequence: CASRDRDRGPGELFF. For the CDR3, the DNA is TGTGCCAGCAGGGACCGGGACAGGGGTCCCGGGGAGCTGTTTTTT.

This sequence joins TRBV10-2 and TRBJ2-5; no reliable D call. The CDR3 has 11 amino acids. Trimming shortened V by 6 bases and J by 5 bases, and 7 bases separated the two germline ends. CDR1 and CDR2 from the germline V gene are WSHSY and SAAADI. CDR3 amino acids: CASREYETQYF. CDR3 DNA sequence: TGCGCCAGCAGAGAATACGAGACCCAGTACTTC.

This clonotype was counted a few times. V and J are TRBV7-6 and TRBJ2-7, with 11 positions matching TRBD1. The V and J ends lost 4 bases and 6 bases, in that order; junction bases with no gene match: 5. Germline-derived CDR1 and CDR2 are SGHVS and FNYEAQ. CDR3 length: 14 amino acids. The CDR3 sequence: CASSSGQGAPEQYF. For the CDR3, the DNA is TGTGCCAGCAGCTCTGGACAGGGGGCCCCCGAGCAGTACTTC.

This clonotype appeared a few times. The chain uses TRBV6-4 and TRBJ2-7, with 9 positions matching TRBD2. The CDR3 is 15 residues long. Germline V gene sequence: CDR1 MRHNA, CDR2 SNTAGT. Trimming took 8 bases from V and 2 from J; bases not matched to a gene: 10. The CDR3 loop is CASRPGLAFPYEQYF. The CDR3 region has the DNA TGTGCCAGCCGACCCGGACTAGCGTTCCCCTACGAGCAGTACTTC.

This clonotype was picked up many times. The chain employs TRBV20-1 and TRBJ2-7, with 8 bases that match TRBD2. Per the germline V gene, CDR1 is DFQATT and CDR2 is SNEGSKA (reference sequence). Trimming took 1 base from V and 6 from J; bases not matched to a gene: 11. The CDR3 contains 15 residues. For the CDR3, the DNA is TGCAGTGCTAGAGGTCGTCGAACTAGCGGAATCGAGCAGTACTTC. Translation gives CSARGRRTSGIEQYF.

This clonotype turned up a few times. The chain carries TRBV5-1 and TRBJ2-7, with D maybe TRBD2 (6 bases). The germline V and J ends were trimmed by 4 bases and 3 bases, with 14 bases remaining between them. The CDR3 extends over 14 amino acids. Germline V gene sequence: CDR1 SGHRS, CDR2 YFSETQ. The CDR3 nucleotides are TGCGCCAGCAGCCCCAGGGTGGAGGGCTACGAGCAGTACTTC. The encoded protein is CASSPRVEGYEQYF.

This clonotype was picked up many times. The chain joins TRBV6-2 or TRBV6-3 to TRBJ1-1, with D possibly matching TRBD1 (6 bases). CDR1 and CDR2 (germline): MNHEY, SVGEGT. The ends were cut back, 7 bases at V and 8 bases at J, with 17 bases in the middle. The CDR3 is 13 residues long. The CDR3 reads CASNDRRGGEAFF. The CDR3 DNA reads as TGTGCCAGCAACGACAGGCGGGGCGGCGAAGCTTTCTTT.

The chain employs TRBV3-1 and TRBJ2-1, with D maybe TRBD1 (5 bases). Deletions cut 0 bases from V and 7 bases from J, with 13 bases between. This CDR3 region has 15 residues. Germline values: CDR1 LGHDT, CDR2 YNNKEL (reference sequence). CDR3 protein: CASSQDFTRVNEQFF. As DNA, the CDR3 is TGTGCCAGCAGCCAAGATTTTACCAGGGTAAATGAGCAGTTCTTC.

This clonotype was counted ten times or more. This sequence joins TRBV27 and TRBJ2-5; D not resolved. Per the germline V gene, CDR1 is MNHEY and CDR2 is SMNVEV (reference sequence). V dropped 10 bases and J dropped 5 bases, with 11 bases sitting between them. The CDR3 has 11 residues. CDR3 in amino acids: CATSLGETQYF. CDR3 nucleotides: TGTGCCACCAGCTTGGGGGAGACCCAGTACTTC.

CDR3 in amino acids: CASRTDSYGYTF. For the CDR3, the DNA is TGTGCCAGCCGGACGGACTCCTATGGCTACACCTTC. V and J are TRBV6-2 or TRBV6-3 and TRBJ1-2; no clear D gene. The CDR3 runs to 12 residues. The germline gives CDR1 MNHEY, CDR2 SVGEGT. Trimming stripped 8 bases from V and 4 bases from J, with 11 bases between.

This clonotype was seen a handful of times. The V call is TRBV12-5, the J call TRBJ1-5, with TRBD1 matching 8 bases. Trimming cost V 5 bases and J 1 base; bases outside gene matches: 4. Germline V CDR1 and CDR2: LGHNT, FRNRAP. The CDR3 extends over 15 amino acids. The CDR3 DNA sequence: TGTGCTAGTGGTCATCGGACAGGGAGCAATCAGCCCCAGCATTTT. It is translated as CASGHRTGSNQPQHF.

This clonotype was seen many times. The V gene is TRBV6-2 or TRBV6-3, the J gene TRBJ2-7; 8 nucleotides align to TRBD2. The CDR3 is made up of 13 amino acids. Unmatched junction bases numbered 3, after V lost 6 bases and J lost 2 bases. Per the germline V gene, CDR1 is MNHEY and CDR2 is SVGEGT. CDR3: CASSPAGAYEQYF. In DNA form, the CDR3 reads TGTGCCAGCAGCCCAGCGGGAGCCTACGAGCAGTACTTC.

This clonotype appeared a few times. The chain employs TRBV19 and TRBJ2-3; D is possibly TRBD1 or TRBD2 (5 bases each). The germline V gene has CDR1 LNHDA and CDR2 SQIVND (reference sequence). Trimming removed 5 bases at V and 0 bases at J, with 12 bases between. The CDR3 extends over 15 amino acids. CDR3 amino acids: CASSRLGPSTDTQYF. CDR3 coding DNA: TGTGCCAGTAGTCGGCTGGGACCTAGCACAGATACGCAGTATTTT.

The chain carries TRBV7-2 and TRBJ2-5; maybe TRBD2 (5 bases). The CDR3 runs to 16 residues. The V gene's germline CDR1 is SGHTA and CDR2 FQGNSA. The V and J ends lost 1 base and 5 bases respectively, with 17 bases between them. For the CDR3, the DNA is TGTGCCAGCAGCTTAGAAGCCGGACTCTTGGGGGAGACCCAGTACTTC. It specifies CASSLEAGLLGETQYF.

The chain carries TRBV29-1 and TRBJ1-2, with TRBD1 matching over 10 bases. The CDR3 covers 13 residues. The J segment lost 8 bases and the V segment lost 0 bases, leaving 3 bases of the junction unmatched. CDR1 is SQVTM and CDR2 is ANQGSEA in the germline V gene. CDR3 coding DNA: TGCAGCGTTGAAGAGCCGACAGGGGGCGGCTACACCTTC. It encodes CSVEEPTGGGYTF.

This clonotype was counted at least ten times. The V call is TRBV28, the J call TRBJ2-7; D is uncertain. V was pared by 6 bases and J by 6 bases, with 9 bases between. The CDR3 consists of 11 residues. The germline CDR1 and CDR2 sequences are MDHEN and SYDVKM. This CDR3 reads CASSFVGEQYF. DNA of the CDR3: TGTGCCAGCAGCTTCGTGGGCGAGCAGTACTTC.

The chain carries TRBV2 and TRBJ2-3; TRBD2 aligns across 7 bases. The CDR3 extends over 15 amino acids. Trimming at V came to 8 bases and at J to 3 bases, leaving 11 bases not matched to a gene. Germline V gene data show CDR1 as SNHLY and CDR2 as FYNNEI. The CDR3 loop is CASVSLPSGTDTQYF. The CDR3 DNA sequence: TGTGCCAGCGTCAGCCTGCCTAGCGGAACAGATACGCAGTATTTT.

There are many counts of this clonotype. The gene calls are TRBV2 and TRBJ2-3; 8 nucleotides align to TRBD2. This CDR3 comprises 16 residues. The junction had 14 bases not matched to a gene; V was cut back by 6 bases and J by 6 bases. CDR1 and CDR2 from the germline V gene are SNHLY and FYNNEI. The CDR3 is CASRRTTSGYGDTQYF. CDR3 DNA sequence: TGTGCCAGCAGGAGAACAACTAGCGGCTACGGGGATACGCAGTATTTT.

On this clonotype itself: With a much larger clone just one base away, this may be a read error. This chain joins TRBV5-1 and TRBJ2-1, with D perhaps TRBD1 (6 bases). The CDR3 has 13 amino acids. Looked up from germline, CDR1 is SGHRS and CDR2 is YFSETQ. With 4 bases removed from V and 10 bases from J, the gap between germline ends came to 15 bases. The CDR3 DNA reads as TGCGCCAGCAGCCCAACAGGGTCCTCCGAGCAGTTCTTC. Protein product: CASSPTGSSEQFF.

This clonotype has at least ten counts. V is TRBV14 and J is TRBJ2-7; 7 bases are shared with TRBD2. V lost 4 bases and J lost 4; bases outside the gene matches: 10. The V gene's germline CDR1 is SGHDN and CDR2 FVKESK. The CDR3 runs to 15 residues. CDR3 sequence: CASSRRASGFYEQYF. The DNA for the CDR3 is TGTGCCAGCAGCCGACGGGCTAGCGGTTTTTACGAGCAGTACTTC.

Note on this clonotype: It may be a read error: a sequence one base away is much more abundant. CDR3 protein: CASSLEAENTEACF. DNA of the CDR3: TGTGCCAGCAGCTTAGAGGCAGAGAACACTGAAGCTTGCTTT. J is TRBJ1-1 and V is TRBV11-1, with D unclear. This CDR3 is built from 14 residues. Germline V gene lookup returns CDR1 SGHAT and CDR2 FQDESV (reference sequence).